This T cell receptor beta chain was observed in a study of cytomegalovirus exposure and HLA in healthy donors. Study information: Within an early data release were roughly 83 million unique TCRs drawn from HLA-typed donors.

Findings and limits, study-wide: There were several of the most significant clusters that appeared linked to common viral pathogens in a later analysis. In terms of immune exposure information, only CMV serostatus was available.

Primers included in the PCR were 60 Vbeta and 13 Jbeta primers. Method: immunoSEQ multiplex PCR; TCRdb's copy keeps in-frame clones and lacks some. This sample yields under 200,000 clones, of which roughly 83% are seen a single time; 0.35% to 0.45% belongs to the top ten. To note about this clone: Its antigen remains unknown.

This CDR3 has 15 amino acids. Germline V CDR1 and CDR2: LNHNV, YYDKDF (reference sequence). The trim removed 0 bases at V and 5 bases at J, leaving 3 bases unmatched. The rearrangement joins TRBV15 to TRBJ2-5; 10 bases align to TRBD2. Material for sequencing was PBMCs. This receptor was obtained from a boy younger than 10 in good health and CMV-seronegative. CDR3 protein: CATSRETSGKETQYF. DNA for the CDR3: TGTGCCACCAGCAGAGAAACTAGCGGGAAGGAGACCCAGTACTTC.